This T cell receptor (beta chain) stems from a study of T cells in Graves' hyperthyroidism and ophthalmopathy (dated by TCRdb to the late 2010s). Background on the whole study: Peripheral blood was sampled at the time of initial diagnosis, prior to any treatment. In more than 5 Graves' hyperthyroidism patients, the study also compared T-cell repertoires from thyroid tissue with T-cell repertoires from blood. An independent validation cohort of fewer than 20 hyperthyroidism patients and about 15 patients who later progressed to ophthalmopathy tested prospective prediction of ophthalmopathy. After sampling, hyperthyroidism patients received methimazole starting at 30 mg daily, and ophthalmopathy patients received high-dose intravenous methylprednisolone. According to the paper, TCR Vbeta CDR3 sequencing was carried out on roughly 130 peripheral blood samples, which came from 40 to 45 ophthalmopathy, about 75 hyperthyroidism and approximately 17 progressor patients. The approximately 95 discovery patients were divided at random into training and test sets in a 7:3 ratio. A discovery cohort of around 98 patients, about 44 with Graves' ophthalmopathy and approximately 60 with stable Graves' hyperthyroidism, was used to find distinguishing TCR V-J signatures.

Points the paper makes about the study in general: Blood samples also contained most of the expanded thyroid clonotypes (frequency above 0.001), which suggests that blood repertoires may reflect thyroid immune responses. During validation, the model predicted progression to ophthalmopathy a median of approximately six months ahead of onset, with more than 55% sensitivity and around 72% specificity. Sample size was not statistically predetermined, and investigators were not blinded to group allocation. A model built on a 13 V-J signature distinguished ophthalmopathy from stable hyperthyroidism, reaching roughly 88% sensitivity and around 81% specificity in cross-validation and 80%/75% in testing.

The hyperthyroidism patients were between 18 and 65 years old and newly diagnosed, with a disease duration of less than 2 months. Patients with uncontrolled infections, other autoimmune diseases, pregnancy or lactation were excluded. Clinical symptoms, serum thyroxine and TRAb, thyroid ultrasound, and orbital computed tomography formed the basis for the diagnoses. For progressor patients, blood was drawn at the first diagnosis of hyperthyroidism, before any ophthalmopathy symptoms had appeared. PBMCs were separated from over 9 ml of fresh peripheral blood using Ficoll-Paque density gradient centrifugation. Progressor patients were initially diagnosed with Graves' hyperthyroidism and developed ophthalmopathy during follow-up. Total RNA was extracted using Trizol reagent, and RNA quality was assessed on an Agilent 2100 Bioanalyzer. The TCR beta CDR3 regions were amplified from the RNA transcripts. A first-round RT-PCR of the TCR CDR3 used the HTBI primer set with the Qiagen OneStep RT-PCR kit. Libraries were constructed in a second round of multiplex PCR, after which size selection and purification were carried out. Sequencing of the libraries was done on an Illumina HiSeq2000 using paired-end 100 bp reads. On the authors' methods: SOAPnuke was used to process the raw data, with reads discarded if the reads contained adapters or uncalled bases, had a mean Phred below 15, or lacked an exact constant-primer or identifier match. COPE v1.2.5 was used to merge high-quality paired reads, and clonotypes were defined as unique nucleotide sequences. Clonotypes were aligned to IMGT TRBV, TRBD and TRBJ reference segments using MiTCR v1.1. Only V-J combinations with frequency above 0.0001, covering 99% to 99.2% of repertoires, were analysed. A TCS score was defined as the ratio between F50 (clonal expansion) and ExV (chaos), using BLOSUM62-based TCRdist between CDR3 peptides within each V-J. Welch's t-statistics and random forest reduced 500 to 650 V-J features to under 15, which were used in a naive Bayes classifier (R e1071). In TCRdb, the public reads were trimmed at Q25 with fastp and aligned with MiXCR, with productive beta chains retained. Each CDR3 protein gets just one entry, which takes the most common genes and DNA from the rows behind it. The V and J calls were not made by the authors but by TCRdb's processing. For this sample the table gives approximately 270,000 distinct CDR3 sequences, of which just over 14% were detected only once. The top ten clones comprise less than 15% of the sample.

The table lists this clonotype with many counts. Which antigen it targets is not known. No base quality values were provided; no much bigger clone lies one nucleotide off. The trim is 2 bases for V and 0 bases for J, with a gap of 7 bases between the germline ends. The CDR3 measures 14 amino acids from cysteine to phenylalanine. CDR3 DNA is the only sequence kept; it has 42 bases, read in frame from the first base. CDR1 and CDR2 are read off the germline V gene as KGHSH and LQKENI. The source is a woman in her thirties or forties with Graves' hyperthyroidism that later progressed to Graves' ophthalmopathy. The chain was built from TRBV18 and TRBJ2-5; the D gene assignment is perhaps TRBD1 or TRBD2, with each matching 5 bases. Sequencing input: blood. Here is the DNA: TGTGCCAGCTCACCAGGGGGACACCAAGAGACCCAGTACTTC. Translated, this gives CASSPGGHQETQYF.